This passage covers 25 T cell receptor beta chains from one sample sequenced in a study of human T cells and chemical hapten exposure. Sample time point: pre-sensitization, week 0. Treatment defined: therapeutic diphenylcyclopropenone sensitization with weekly scalp DPC. TCRdb analysed the RACE reads with MiXCR anew, one entry per CDR3 protein. The sample has 250,000 or so distinct CDR3 sequences, around 7.3% seen once; the top ten hold 0.9% to 1.5%. Sequenced material: whole blood, taken in connection with sensitization to the hapten diphenylcyclopropenone (DPC). These receptors were obtained from a man aged 18 to 30 with alopecia areata. Some clones in this sample may be carry-over from other donors' samples.

In this sample, this clonotype turned up a few times. The chain carries TRBV7-9 and TRBJ1-1; D is unresolved. V lost 6 bases and J lost 8, with 10 bases in between. The CDR3 spans 11 residues. CDR1 and CDR2 (germline): SEHNR, FQNEAQ (reference sequence). The CDR3 region has the DNA TGTGCCAGCAGAAACAGAGAAGAAGCTTTCTTT. Its protein product is CASRNREEAFF.

V is TRBV7-2 and J is TRBJ1-1, with D tentatively TRBD1 (5 bases). Between the trimmed V and J ends, which lost 3 bases and 4 bases, there was a span of 15 bases. Germline V gene lookup returns CDR1 SGHTA and CDR2 FQGNSA. This CDR3 comprises 15 residues. CDR3 DNA: TGTGCCAGCAGCTTGCGGGGGTCGGGTGGCACTGAAGCTTTCTTT. Its protein product is CASSLRGSGGTEAFF. Variable domain in full (rest from reference TRBV7-2 and TRBJ1-1): GAGVSQSPSNKVTEKGKDVELRCDPISGHTALYWYRQSLGQGLEFLIYFQGNSAPDKSGLPSDRFSAERTGGSVSTLTIQRTQQEDSAVYLCASSLRGSGGTEAFFGQGTRLTVV.

The chain couples TRBV20-1 to TRBJ1-2; D is ambiguous. This CDR3 has 13 amino acids. V dropped 6 bases and J dropped 5 bases, with 16 bases sitting between them. Germline V gives CDR1 DFQATT, CDR2 SNEGSKA (reference sequence). The CDR3 spells CSAEGRALYGYTF. The CDR3 bases are TGCAGTGCGGAAGGCCGGGCCTTATATGGCTACACCTTC.

This clonotype was counted between two and nine times. The chain uses TRBV5-6 and TRBJ2-3; 10 positions agree with TRBD1. The CDR3 covers 16 residues. Trimming at V came to 1 base and at J to 3 bases, leaving 5 bases not matched to a gene. Germline lookup yields CDR1 SGHDT and CDR2 YYEEEE. The CDR3 bases are TGTGCCAGCAGCTTGTTGGGACAGGGGTCGACAGATACGCAGTATTTT. Protein: CASSLLGQGSTDTQYF.

CDR3 sequence (DNA): TGTGCTAGTGGCATTCAGGGGAACACTGAAGCTTTCTTT. It yields the protein CASGIQGNTEAFF. The genes are TRBV12-5 and TRBJ1-1; TRBD1 is a possible D gene (5 bases). Germline V gene lookup returns CDR1 LGHNT and CDR2 FRNRAP. Trimming shortened V by 6 bases and J by 1 base, and 9 bases separated the two germline ends. This CDR3 is 13 amino acids long.

The chain carries TRBV12-3 or TRBV12-4 and TRBJ1-1, with D perhaps TRBD1 (6 bases). CDR3 size: 14 residues. V gave up 3 bases and J gave up 4 bases, with 12 bases separating them. The CDR3 nucleotides are TGTGCCAGCAGTTTCCGGAGGGGGAGCACTGAAGCTTTCTTT. Translated: CASSFRRGSTEAFF.

This chain connects TRBV4-1 to TRBJ2-1, with TRBD1 matching over 8 bases. CDR3 size: 16 residues. The V segment lost 4 bases and the J segment 1 base; nucleotides outside the gene matches: 6. Per the germline V gene, CDR1 is MGHRA and CDR2 is YSYEKL. CDR3 in DNA: TGCGCCAGCAGCCTTCCGCACAGGGGGTCCTACAATGAGCAGTTCTTC. Translation gives CASSLPHRGSYNEQFF.

This clonotype was found many times. The chain joins TRBV7-9 to TRBJ2-3; D is perhaps TRBD1 (6 bases). This CDR3 contains 15 residues. Per germline, CDR1 SEHNR and CDR2 FQNEAQ (reference sequence). V lost 5 bases and J lost 2, with 14 bases in between. CDR3 residues: CASSRGQTYTDTQYF. The CDR3 bases are TGTGCCAGCAGCCGCGGACAGACCTACACAGATACGCAGTATTTT.

The chain employs TRBV7-9 and TRBJ2-3; 10 nucleotides line up with TRBD1. The CDR3 contains 14 residues. From germline, CDR1 is SEHNR and CDR2 FQNEAQ (reference sequence). V lost 4 bases, J lost 5 bases, and 3 bases stayed unmatched. The CDR3 reads CASSWDRGVDTQYF. CDR3 bases: TGTGCCAGCAGCTGGGACAGGGGTGTAGATACGCAGTATTTT. Variable domain in full (rest from reference TRBV7-9 and TRBJ2-3): DTGVSQNPRHKITKRGQNVTFRCDPISEHNRLYWYRQTLGQGPEFLTYFQNEAQLEKSRLLSDRFSAERPKGSFSTLEIQRTEQGDSAMYLCASSWDRGVDTQYFGPGTRLTVL.

This clonotype was detected a few times. The rearrangement links TRBV28 to TRBJ2-7; 7 bases line up with TRBD1. The CDR3 length is 13 residues. Trimming at V came to 6 bases and at J to 4 bases, leaving 6 bases not matched to a gene. CDR1 and CDR2 from the germline V gene are MDHEN and SYDVKM. DNA for the CDR3: TGTGCCAGCAGCCCCCCGGACAGGTACGAGCAGTACGTC. Its translation: CASSPPDRYEQYV.

This clonotype turned up a few times. This sequence joins TRBV7-9 and TRBJ2-3; D unresolved. This CDR3 comprises 14 residues. Trimming pared 5 bases from V and 3 bases from J, leaving 12 bases between. The germline CDR1 and CDR2 sequences are SEHNR and FQNEAQ (reference sequence). CDR3 DNA sequence: TGTGCCAGCAGCCAGCCTCAATATACAGATACGCAGTATTTT. Its translation: CASSQPQYTDTQYF.

This chain joins TRBV27 and TRBJ2-1; 8 nucleotides agree with TRBD1. After removal of 5 bases from V and 4 bases from J, the junction contained 7 bases not matched to a gene. The CDR3 totals 15 residues. Germline V gives CDR1 MNHEY, CDR2 SMNVEV (reference sequence). The DNA for the CDR3 is TGTGCCAGCAGTCCGATGGGACAGGTTTACAATGAGCAGTTCTTC. Its translation: CASSPMGQVYNEQFF.

In its sample, this clonotype was seen a few times. The gene calls are TRBV10-2 and TRBJ2-3, with 10 bases identical to TRBD1. The germline V gene encodes CDR1 WSHSY and CDR2 SAAADI. The V segment lost 7 bases and the J segment 0 bases; nucleotides outside the gene matches: 7. CDR3 length: 16 residues. DNA for the CDR3: TGCGCCAGCACACCGGGACAGGGGTCTAGCACAGATACGCAGTATTTT. Translating it yields CASTPGQGSSTDTQYF.

At least ten counts were recorded for this clonotype. The rearrangement links TRBV7-2 to TRBJ2-3; D perhaps matches TRBD2 (5 bases). Germline V gene data show CDR1 as SGHTA and CDR2 as FQGNSA. V lost 5 bases, J lost 6 bases, and 15 bases lay in between. The CDR3 is made up of 14 amino acids. The CDR3 loop reads CASSRDGPLDTQYF. Written as DNA, the CDR3 is TGTGCCAGCAGCCGGGATGGGCCTTTGGATACGCAGTATTTT.

With regard to this clonotype: A read error is possible here, since a much larger clone lies one base away. V gene TRBV10-3 combines with J gene TRBJ2-2; unclear D gene. Per the germline V gene, CDR1 is ENHRY and CDR2 is SYGVKD. The CDR3 spans 14 residues. The V gene lost 2 bases and the J gene lost 0 bases, with 4 bases spanning the gap. CDR3 bases: TGTGCCATCAGTGAGGAGGCGAACACCGGGGAGCTGTTTTTT. Amino acids: CAISEEANTGELFF.

This clonotype was detected a few times. The rearrangement links TRBV6-4 to TRBJ1-6; 7 bases are a match to TRBD1. This CDR3 is built from 16 residues. V was clipped by 0 bases and J by 7 bases; unmatched bases: 6. Looked up from germline, CDR1 is MRHNA and CDR2 is SNTAGT. CDR3 DNA sequence: TGTGCCAGCAGTGACTCCGCAAAGGGGGCCAATTCACCCCTCCACTTT. This encodes CASSDSAKGANSPLHF.

The V gene is TRBV18, the J gene TRBJ1-5; D is uncertain. Germline assignment: CDR1 KGHSH and CDR2 LQKENI. Trimming removed 6 bases from V and 4 bases from J, with 10 bases in between. This CDR3 spans 13 amino acids. CDR3 protein: CASSDGENQPQHF. In DNA form, the CDR3 reads TGTGCCAGCTCCGACGGGGAGAATCAGCCCCAGCATTTT.

V and J are TRBV20-1 and TRBJ2-3; 7 bases align to TRBD2. The V and J ends lost 7 bases and 2 bases, in that order; junction bases with no gene match: 9. Germline lookup yields CDR1 DFQATT and CDR2 SNEGSKA (reference sequence). The CDR3 is 14 residues long. The DNA for the CDR3 is TGCAGTGGCTTGGCGGGGGACCCCACAGATACGCAGTATTTT. Protein sequence: CSGLAGDPTDTQYF.

This clonotype was detected a few times. The CDR3 reads CASSSRGQSKQYF. The CDR3, as DNA: TGTGCCAGCAGCTCCAGGGGTCAGAGTAAGCAGTATTTT. V gene TRBV27 combines with J gene TRBJ2-3, with a possible D match to TRBD1 (6 bases). Trimming left V 6 bases short and J 11 bases short, with 18 bases between. The CDR3 consists of 13 residues. CDR1 is MNHEY and CDR2 is SMNVEV in the germline V gene (reference sequence).

This clonotype appeared a few times. This sequence joins TRBV3-1 and TRBJ1-1, with D possibly matching TRBD1 (6 bases). The CDR3 totals 14 residues. V lost 4 bases and J 2 bases, leaving 11 bases between the germline ends. Germline assignment: CDR1 LGHDT and CDR2 YNNKEL (reference sequence). CDR3 bases: TGTGCCAGCAGCCGCGGGACACCTAACACTGAAGCTTTCTTT. It specifies CASSRGTPNTEAFF.

This clonotype was observed a handful of times. The chain links TRBV7-6 to TRBJ2-7; TRBD1 agrees at 9 bases. V lost 3 bases and J lost 0; bases outside the gene matches: 3. The CDR3 extends over 15 amino acids. Looked up from germline, CDR1 is SGHVS and CDR2 is FNYEAQ. The CDR3 loop is CASSFRQGDSYEQYF. The CDR3 DNA follows: TGTGCCAGCAGCTTTAGACAGGGGGACTCCTACGAGCAGTACTTC. Drawing the rest from reference TRBV7-6 and TRBJ2-7, the complete variable domain is GAGVSQSPRYKVTKRGQDVALRCDPISGHVSLYWYRQALGQGPEFLTYFNYEAQQDKSGLPNDRFSAERPEGSISTLTIQRTEQRDSAMYRCASSFRQGDSYEQYFGPGTRLTVT.

The gene calls are TRBV6-2 or TRBV6-3 and TRBJ2-6; D not resolved. This CDR3 region has 13 residues. Trimming stripped 0 bases from V and 12 bases from J, with 9 bases between. Germline V gives CDR1 MNHEY, CDR2 SVGEGT. CDR3 nucleotide sequence: TGTGCCAGCAGTTACTCAGCAGCCCTCGTCCTGACTTTC. Translating gives CASSYSAALVLTF.

This clonotype was seen ten or more times. The chain carries TRBV6-5 and TRBJ2-5; TRBD1 aligns across 7 bases. The CDR3 is 16 amino acids. J lost 2 bases, V lost 6 bases, and 12 bases had no gene match. CDR1 is MNHEY and CDR2 is SVGAGI in the germline V gene. The CDR3 DNA follows: TGTGCCAGCAGCCTCACCCGGGACAGCTTTCAAGAGACCCAGTACTTC. It codes for CASSLTRDSFQETQYF.

This clonotype was detected ten times or more. The V gene is TRBV11-2, the J gene TRBJ2-3, with D possibly matching TRBD2 (5 bases). Between the trimmed V and J ends, which lost 10 bases and 3 bases, there was a span of 8 bases. CDR3 size: 11 residues. Germline values: CDR1 SGHAT, CDR2 FQNNGV. The CDR3 protein is CAIPGTDTQYF. The CDR3 coding sequence is TGTGCCATTCCGGGGACAGATACGCAGTATTTT.

This clonotype has a count of ten or more. This chain joins TRBV29-1 and TRBJ2-4; D perhaps matches TRBD1 (5 bases). The CDR3 is 15 residues long. Germline CDR1 is SQVTM and CDR2 is ANQGSEA. Between the trimmed V and J ends, which lost 4 bases and 8 bases, there was a span of 21 bases. The CDR3 loop reads CSVVRNRLIWDIQYF. Here the CDR3 DNA reads TGCAGCGTTGTCAGAAACAGGCTCATCTGGGACATTCAGTACTTC.